Only a few counts were recorded for the clone carrying this T cell receptor beta chain. Unique molecular identifiers featured in how the TCRbeta library was prepared. From the PCR reads, TCRdb called clonotypes with MiXCR, one entry per CDR3 protein. The table records under 350,000 distinct CDR3 sequences, around 9.6% of them present only once. The record originates from a study of T-cell reconstitution after alpha-beta-depleted transplantation in children. Trimming cost V 3 bases and J 1 base, with 16 bases left between them. This CDR3 is 17 amino acids long. The rearrangement links TRBV12-3 or TRBV12-4 to TRBJ2-1; tentative D call: TRBD2 (7 bases). This clonotype was obtained from a human donor who donated a stem cell graft to a child with SCID. The sample consisted of PBMCs from the stem cell graft donor, taken from the stem cell graft. The chain's CDR3 is CASSFKGGALSYNEQFF. The CDR3 nucleotides read TGTGCCAGCAGTTTTAAGGGGGGGGCCCTTTCCTACAATGAGCAGTTCTTC.